Following are 3 T cell receptor beta chains from one sample sequenced in a study of shared clonotypes between healthy human individuals. Method: immunoSEQ multiplex PCR; TCRdb's copy keeps in-frame clones and lacks some. The sample contains roughly 1 million clones, roughly 80% of which appear only once. Sequencing was carried out using memory CD4+ T cells sorted from blood. As for subset: CD45RA-negative fraction. These receptor sequences come from a man aged 18 to 30 in good health.

The V call is TRBV7-9, the J call TRBJ2-1, with D maybe TRBD2 (5 bases). Deletions cut 0 bases from V and 10 bases from J, with 10 bases between. Germline assignment: CDR1 SEHNR and CDR2 FQNEAQ (reference sequence). The CDR3 consists of 13 residues. This CDR3 is CASSLAEAMEQFF. The DNA for the CDR3 is TGTGCCAGCAGCTTAGCGGAGGCCATGGAGCAGTTCTTC.

This clone was counted between two and nine times. Different DNA sequences within this sample yield the same CDR3. V is TRBV28 and J is TRBJ1-2; D is uncertain. The ends were cut back, 7 bases at V and 0 bases at J, with 3 bases in the middle. Germline loops: CDR1 MDHEN, CDR2 SYDVKM. CDR3 length equals 11 residues. This CDR3 is CASTANYGYTF. The CDR3 DNA follows: TGTGCCAGCACAGCTAACTATGGCTACACCTTC.

This clone was detected only once. The chain joins TRBV29-1 to TRBJ2-7; no clear D. Looked up from germline, CDR1 is SQVTM and CDR2 is ANQGSEA. The ends were cut back, 6 bases at V and 0 bases at J, with 15 bases in the middle. This CDR3 has 14 amino acids. The CDR3 coding sequence is TGCAGCGTCGAAACAGTGGGCAGCTCCTACGAGCAGTACTTC. This gives the protein CSVETVGSSYEQYF.